The 30 T cell receptor beta chains presented below share a single source sample, sequenced in a study of cytomegalovirus exposure and HLA in healthy donors. The PCR contained 60 Vbeta and 13 Jbeta primers. Generated by immunoSEQ multiplex PCR, the TCRdb table keeps only in-frame clones and is missing some. The table lists about 31,000 clones, less than 55% of them singletons. The source material was PBMCs. These receptors all come from a woman in her forties or fifties in good health and CMV-seronegative.

The chain uses TRBV14 and TRBJ1-1; no reliable D call. The CDR3 contains 13 residues. The germline CDR1 and CDR2 sequences are SGHDN and FVKESK. The V gene lost 4 bases and the J gene lost 0 bases, with 6 bases spanning the gap. DNA of the CDR3: TGTGCCAGCAGCCCAGTCTTGAACACTGAAGCTTTCTTT. Residues: CASSPVLNTEAFF.

The chain recombines TRBV5-1 with TRBJ2-2, with 8 bases lining up with TRBD2. The CDR3 runs to 16 residues. V shed 0 bases and J 2 bases; nucleotides not matched to a gene: 3. Germline values: CDR1 SGHRS, CDR2 YFSETQ. Written as DNA, the CDR3 is TGCGCCAGCAGCTTGGCCAGCGGGGGCAACACCGGGGAGCTGTTTTTT. It encodes CASSLASGGNTGELFF.

This clone was found a few times. The rearrangement joins TRBV2 to TRBJ2-7; D may be TRBD2 (6 bases). This CDR3 spans 13 amino acids. Trimming cost V 7 bases and J 4 bases, with 14 bases left between them. Germline V gene sequence: CDR1 SNHLY, CDR2 FYNNEI. The CDR3 sequence: CASKPGDWYEQYF. The CDR3 nucleotides are TGTGCCAGCAAACCGGGGGACTGGTACGAGCAGTACTTC.

The sample holds a few counts of this clone. The V and J genes are TRBV7-2 and TRBJ2-3, with TRBD1 matching 9 bases. After removal of 1 base from V and 4 bases from J, the junction contained 3 bases not matched to a gene. The CDR3 is 15 residues long. Looked up from germline, CDR1 is SGHTA and CDR2 is FQGNSA. CDR3 region: CASSLGGQGPDTQYF. Here the CDR3 DNA reads TGTGCCAGCAGCTTAGGGGGACAGGGCCCAGATACGCAGTATTTT.

V is TRBV2 and J is TRBJ2-1; 12 nucleotides line up with TRBD2. The J segment lost 2 bases and the V segment lost 7 bases, leaving 3 bases of the junction unmatched. Looked up from germline, CDR1 is SNHLY and CDR2 is FYNNEI. The CDR3 spans 15 residues. The DNA of the CDR3 is TGTGCCAGCACGGGACTAGCGGGCACCTACAATGAGCAGTTCTTC. It translates to CASTGLAGTYNEQFF.

This clone showed up just a few times. The chain couples TRBV30 to TRBJ1-4; 9 bases fit TRBD1. The V and J ends lost 0 bases and 7 bases, in that order; junction bases with no gene match: 9. The CDR3 loop spans 16 amino acids. The germline V gene has CDR1 GTSNPN and CDR2 SVGIG (reference sequence). The chain's CDR3 is CAWSVIGGTGSEKLFF. Here the CDR3 DNA reads TGTGCCTGGAGTGTAATTGGTGGGACAGGGAGTGAAAAACTGTTTTTT.

This clone was detected a few times. The gene calls are TRBV4-1 and TRBJ1-2; D might be TRBD1 (6 bases). The germline CDR1 and CDR2 sequences are MGHRA and YSYEKL. This CDR3 spans 14 amino acids. Trimming pared 0 bases from V and 7 bases from J, leaving 12 bases between. CDR3: CASSQERTGSGYTF. The CDR3, as DNA: TGCGCCAGCAGCCAAGAAAGAACAGGGTCTGGCTACACCTTC.

The gene calls are TRBV19 and TRBJ1-4; 9 bases are shared with TRBD1. CDR3 length: 16 amino acids. CDR1 and CDR2 (germline): LNHDA, SQIVND (reference sequence). With 7 bases clipped from V and 0 bases from J, the junction kept 6 bases outside the gene matches. This chain's CDR3 is CASMDRGWATNEKLFF. In DNA form, the CDR3 reads TGTGCCAGTATGGACAGGGGATGGGCAACTAATGAAAAACTGTTTTTT.

The J gene is TRBJ1-2, the V gene TRBV6-1; possibly TRBD1 for D (6 bases). The V gene lost 2 bases and the J gene lost 9 bases, with 19 bases spanning the gap. The CDR3 totals 15 residues. Germline V gene sequence: CDR1 MNHNS, CDR2 SASEGT. The CDR3: CASSERSSTGRRYTF. The CDR3 nucleotides read TGTGCCAGCAGTGAAAGGTCTTCGACAGGTCGGCGCTACACCTTC.

The V and J genes are TRBV7-6 and TRBJ2-1; 15 nucleotides agree with TRBD2. The V gene's germline CDR1 is SGHVS and CDR2 FNYEAQ. With V trimmed by 7 bases and J by 7 bases, 11 bases remained unmatched. The CDR3 totals 17 residues. This CDR3 is CASTPGLAGGHANEQFF. Written as DNA, the CDR3 is TGTGCCAGCACCCCCGGACTAGCGGGGGGGCATGCAAATGAGCAGTTCTTC.

This chain uses TRBV7-9 with TRBJ1-4; D unresolved. The CDR3 is 15 residues long. The V end lost 5 bases, the J end lost 0 bases, and 10 bases lay between the germline ends. Per germline, CDR1 SEHNR and CDR2 FQNEAQ (reference sequence). CDR3 sequence reads: CASSRGGTTNEKLFF. Written as DNA, the CDR3 is TGTGCCAGCAGCCGAGGCGGGACAACTAATGAAAAACTGTTTTTT.

A few counts support this clone. The CDR3, as DNA: TGTGCCAGCACTACCGCGAACACCGGGGAGCTGTTTTTT. This encodes CASTTANTGELFF. The chain combines TRBV28 with TRBJ2-2; unclear D gene. Germline V lookup: CDR1 MDHEN, CDR2 SYDVKM. This CDR3 comprises 13 residues. The germline V and J ends were trimmed by 7 bases and 0 bases, with 6 bases remaining between them.

This clone has only a few counts. At one end the junction does not follow the germline gene, possibly because of a read error. This chain uses TRBV7-9 with TRBJ1-2; D ambiguous. Germline CDR1 SEHNR, CDR2 FQNEAQ (reference sequence). The length of the CDR3 is 18 residues. The CDR3 region is CSSSLPRGRNGVDYGYTF. As DNA, the CDR3 is TGTTCCAGCAGCTTACCCCGGGGTAGGAACGGCGTAGACTATGGCTACACCTTC.

The rearrangement uses TRBV5-1 and TRBJ2-7; possibly TRBD2 for D (5 bases). Germline values: CDR1 SGHRS, CDR2 YFSETQ. CDR3 length equals 14 residues. Trimming removed 0 bases from V and 7 bases from J, with 14 bases in between. CDR3 DNA sequence: TGCGCCAGCAGCTTGGCGCTCGGGTCGGGGGAGCAGTACTTC. It translates to CASSLALGSGEQYF.

This chain connects TRBV27 to TRBJ1-2, with 7 bases fitting TRBD1. CDR1 and CDR2 (germline): MNHEY, SMNVEV (reference sequence). J was trimmed by 8 bases and V by 0 bases; bases with no gene match: 6. The CDR3 contains 14 residues. CDR3 amino acids: CASSLSKGALGYTF. In DNA form, the CDR3 reads TGTGCCAGCAGTTTATCGAAGGGGGCGTTAGGCTACACCTTC.

This sequence joins TRBV13 and TRBJ1-1, with 7 nucleotides matching TRBD1. CDR1 and CDR2 (germline): PRHDT, FYEKMQ (reference sequence). This CDR3 has 15 amino acids. Trimming removed 5 bases from V and 11 bases from J; junction bases left unmatched: 17. This CDR3 reads CASSLRDTGAGGAFF. The DNA of the CDR3 is TGTGCCAGCAGCCTCCGGGACACAGGGGCCGGTGGGGCTTTCTTT.

CDR3 residues: CASSLGTGVNTEAFF. The CDR3 DNA is TGCGCCAGCAGCTTGGGGACGGGAGTGAACACTGAAGCTTTCTTT. The V call is TRBV5-1, the J call TRBJ1-1; D is unclear. V was trimmed by 0 bases and J by 0 bases, leaving 9 bases between them. This CDR3 region has 15 residues. Germline-derived CDR1 and CDR2 are SGHRS and YFSETQ.

The chain employs TRBV28 and TRBJ2-7; D remains unclear. The germline CDR1 and CDR2 sequences are MDHEN and SYDVKM. Trimming cost V 3 bases and J 5 bases, with 8 bases left between them. This CDR3 has 12 residues. The CDR3 loop reads CASSFSGNEQYF. In DNA form, the CDR3 reads TGTGCCAGCAGTTTTAGTGGTAACGAGCAGTACTTC.

The table lists this clone with a count of one. The genes are TRBV20-1 and TRBJ1-1; 11 positions agree with TRBD1. The CDR3 spans 11 residues. Looked up from germline, CDR1 is DFQATT and CDR2 is SNEGSKA (reference sequence). CDR3 sequence (DNA): TGCATGGGGACAGGGGGCACTGAAGCTTTCTTT. Protein product: CMGTGGTEAFF.

The chain joins TRBV28 to TRBJ1-2; unclear D gene. V was trimmed by 11 bases and J by 6 bases, leaving 16 bases between them. Germline loops: CDR1 MDHEN, CDR2 SYDVKM. This CDR3 is built from 12 residues. For the CDR3, the DNA is TGTGCCGGAGAGGGTTACCCGGATGGCTACACCTTC. Its translation: CAGEGYPDGYTF.

This rearrangement joins TRBV29-1 to TRBJ2-7; TRBD1 is a possible D gene (7 bases). The germline V and J ends were trimmed by 6 bases and 3 bases, with 12 bases remaining between them. The CDR3 is 12 amino acids. The V gene's germline CDR1 is SQVTM and CDR2 ANQGSEA. For the CDR3, the DNA is TGCAGCGTCGGCAGGGGGGACTACGAGCAGTACTTC. It encodes CSVGRGDYEQYF.

This rearrangement joins TRBV7-6 to TRBJ2-7; possible D gene TRBD1, 7 bases. CDR1 is SGHVS, CDR2 FNYEAQ, per germline. Trimming left V 5 bases short and J 0 bases short, with 14 bases between. The CDR3 covers 15 residues. CDR3 coding DNA: TGTGCCAGCAGCGGGGGGACAGCGAGCTCCTACGAGCAGTACTTC. Protein: CASSGGTASSYEQYF.

The V call is TRBV4-1, the J call TRBJ1-6; 9 bases fit TRBD1. Trimming cost V 0 bases and J 9 bases; bases outside gene matches: 3. Per the germline V gene, CDR1 is MGHRA and CDR2 is YSYEKL. The length of the CDR3 is 15 residues. The CDR3 here is CASSQEGQGLSPLHF. In nucleotides, the CDR3 is TGCGCCAGCAGCCAAGAGGGACAGGGTCTTTCACCCCTCCACTTT.

The J gene is TRBJ1-4, the V gene TRBV11-2, with a weak D call TRBD1 (6 bases). The CDR3 extends over 15 amino acids. Germline-derived CDR1 and CDR2 are SGHAT and FQNNGV. V was trimmed by 3 bases and J by 8 bases, leaving 16 bases between them. The CDR3 is CASSFTGTPGEKLFF. The CDR3 nucleotides are TGTGCCAGCAGCTTTACCGGGACACCCGGGGAAAAACTGTTTTTT. The full variable domain, in which reference TRBV11-2 and TRBJ1-4 provide the parts outside the CDR3, is EAGVAQSPRYKIIEKRQSVAFWCNPISGHATLYWYQQILGQGPKLLIQFQNNGVVDDSQLPKDRFSAERLKGVDSTLKIQPAKLEDSAVYLCASSFTGTPGEKLFFGSGTQLSVL.

The V and J genes are TRBV5-4 and TRBJ1-2; 8 bases are a match to TRBD1. This CDR3 has 15 residues. Germline CDR1 is SGHNT and CDR2 is YYREEE (reference sequence). V shed 4 bases, J shed 7 bases, and the junction held 12 bases outside the gene matches. CDR3: CASSPQGDRTLGYTF. The CDR3 DNA is TGTGCCAGCAGCCCCCAAGGGGACAGGACCCTTGGCTACACCTTC. The full variable domain, with the rest looked up from reference TRBV5-4 and TRBJ1-2, is ETGVTQSPTHLIKTRGQQVTLRCSSQSGHNTVSWYQQALGQGPQFIFQYYREEENGRGNFPPRFSGLQFPNYSSELNVNALELDDSALYLCASSPQGDRTLGYTFGSGTRLTVV.

This rearrangement joins TRBV11-2 to TRBJ2-3, with TRBD2 matching over 10 bases. The CDR3 is made up of 18 amino acids. Germline-derived CDR1 and CDR2 are SGHAT and FQNNGV. The V and J ends lost 0 bases and 5 bases, in that order; junction bases with no gene match: 11. CDR3: CASSLDSLAGAGGDTQYF. CDR3 bases: TGTGCCAGCAGCTTAGATAGCCTAGCGGGGGCCGGGGGAGATACGCAGTATTTT.

This clone was seen a handful of times. The chain couples TRBV11-3 to TRBJ2-2; 8 bases fit TRBD2. Germline CDR1 reads SGHNT; CDR2 reads YENEEA. This CDR3 comprises 15 residues. The V segment lost 1 base and the J segment 3 bases; nucleotides outside the gene matches: 1. The CDR3 protein is CASSLGLAYTGELFF. The DNA for the CDR3 is TGTGCCAGCAGCTTAGGACTAGCGTACACCGGGGAGCTGTTTTTT. Together with reference TRBV11-3 and TRBJ2-2, the CDR3 gives the full variable domain: EAGVVQSPRYKIIEKKQPVAFWCNPISGHNTLYWYLQNLGQGPELLIRYENEEAVDDSQLPKDRFSAERLKGVDSTLKIQPAELGDSAVYLCASSLGLAYTGELFFGEGSRLTVL.

The chain uses TRBV10-3 and TRBJ1-1; 10 positions match TRBD1. Germline CDR1 ENHRY, CDR2 SYGVKD. The V gene end was trimmed by 6 bases and the J gene end by 1 base; junction bases not matched to a gene: 2. CDR3 length: 14 amino acids. The CDR3 is CAIRRDRGNTEAFF. The CDR3 nucleotides are TGTGCCATCAGACGGGACAGGGGGAACACTGAAGCTTTCTTT.

The V call is TRBV11-2, the J call TRBJ2-1; perhaps TRBD2 as D (6 bases). CDR1 is SGHAT, CDR2 FQNNGV, per germline. V lost 1 base and J 0 bases, leaving 13 bases between the germline ends. The CDR3 covers 17 residues. In DNA, the CDR3 is TGTGCCAGCAGCTTAGGAGGCGGGGCAAGCTCCTACAATGAGCAGTTCTTC. Amino acid sequence: CASSLGGGASSYNEQFF.

V is TRBV19 and J is TRBJ1-3; no reliable D call. The CDR3 has 12 residues. Trimming removed 10 bases at V and 4 bases at J, with 11 bases between. Germline loops: CDR1 LNHDA, CDR2 SQIVND (reference sequence). This CDR3 is CATRPRGNTIYF. Here the CDR3 DNA reads TGTGCCACCCGTCCGCGGGGAAACACCATATATTTT. The full variable domain, in which reference TRBV19 and TRBJ1-3 provide the parts outside the CDR3, is DGGITQSPKYLFRKEGQNVTLSCEQNLNHDAMYWYRQDPGQGLRLIYYSQIVNDFQKGDIAEGYSVSREKKESFPLTVTSAQKNPTAFYLCATRPRGNTIYFGEGSWLTVV.